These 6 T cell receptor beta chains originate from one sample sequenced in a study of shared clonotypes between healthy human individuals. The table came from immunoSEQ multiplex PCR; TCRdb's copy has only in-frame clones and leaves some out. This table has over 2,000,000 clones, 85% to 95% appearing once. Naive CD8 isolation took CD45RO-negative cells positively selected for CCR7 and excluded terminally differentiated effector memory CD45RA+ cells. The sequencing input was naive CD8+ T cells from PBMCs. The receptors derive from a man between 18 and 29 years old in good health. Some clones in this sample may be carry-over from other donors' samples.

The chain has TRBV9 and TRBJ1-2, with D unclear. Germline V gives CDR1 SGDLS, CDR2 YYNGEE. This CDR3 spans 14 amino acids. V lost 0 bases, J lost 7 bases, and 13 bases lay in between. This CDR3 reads CASSVAGSRAGYTF. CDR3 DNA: TGTGCCAGCAGCGTAGCGGGGTCTAGGGCTGGCTACACCTTC.

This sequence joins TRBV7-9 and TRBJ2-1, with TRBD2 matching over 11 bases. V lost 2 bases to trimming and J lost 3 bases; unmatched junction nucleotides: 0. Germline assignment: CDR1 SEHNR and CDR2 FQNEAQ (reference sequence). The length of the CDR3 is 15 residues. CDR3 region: CASSLLAGGYNEQFF. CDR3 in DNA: TGTGCCAGCAGCTTACTAGCGGGGGGCTACAATGAGCAGTTCTTC.

The CDR3 DNA reads TGTGCCAGCAGCCAAATGGGAGGGCGGTTGGGGCGGCAGTTCTTC. Protein sequence: CASSQMGGRLGRQFF. The rearrangement uses TRBV11-3 and TRBJ2-1, with 7 bases matching TRBD2. V shed 5 bases and J 12 bases; nucleotides not matched to a gene: 16. The germline V gene has CDR1 SGHNT and CDR2 YENEEA. This CDR3 is 15 amino acids long.

The CDR3 protein is CASSPRGTGGSETQYF. CDR3 bases: TGTGCCAGCTCACCACGTGGGACAGGGGGTTCCGAGACCCAGTACTTC. The chain carries TRBV18 and TRBJ2-5; 11 nucleotides agree with TRBD1. Germline V gene sequence: CDR1 KGHSH, CDR2 LQKENI. The CDR3 length is 16 residues. The J segment lost 5 bases and the V segment lost 1 base, leaving 6 bases of the junction unmatched.

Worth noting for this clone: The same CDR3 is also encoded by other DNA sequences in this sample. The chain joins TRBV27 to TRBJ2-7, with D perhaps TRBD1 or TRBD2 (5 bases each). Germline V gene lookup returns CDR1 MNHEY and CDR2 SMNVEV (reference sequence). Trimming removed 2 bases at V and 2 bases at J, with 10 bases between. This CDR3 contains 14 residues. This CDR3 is CASSLGTGPYEQYF. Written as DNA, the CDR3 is TGTGCCAGCAGTTTAGGGACGGGACCCTACGAGCAGTACTTC.

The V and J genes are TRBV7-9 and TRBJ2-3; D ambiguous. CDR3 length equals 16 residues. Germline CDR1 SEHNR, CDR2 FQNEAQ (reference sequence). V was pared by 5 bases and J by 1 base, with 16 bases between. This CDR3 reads CASSVSRLDRTDTQYF. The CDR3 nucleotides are TGTGCCAGCAGCGTTAGTCGTCTAGACCGCACAGATACGCAGTATTTT.